This TCR beta chain was sequenced for a study of T cell responses to AZD1222 COVID-19 vaccine. The protocol was immunoSEQ multiplex PCR, while the TCRdb copy is restricted to in-frame clones and leaves out a portion. Among 80,000 to 95,000 clones listed, approximately 90% were seen once. Study results and limitations: The donor cohort was predominantly white British with a female majority, and clonal diversity may have been underestimated.

Between the trimmed V and J ends, which lost 2 bases and 9 bases, there was a span of 14 bases. Germline-derived CDR1 and CDR2 are MDHEN and SYDVKM. This CDR3 region has 15 residues. Turning to this clone: The antigen remains undetermined.

V and J are TRBV28 and TRBJ1-6, with a tentative D call TRBD1 (5 bases). This TCR came from an adult in good health. The sample consisted of peripheral blood, taken on day 0 of AZD1222 vaccination. CDR3 amino acids: CASSLVPGEGSPLHF. DNA for the CDR3: TGTGCCAGCAGTTTAGTCCCGGGGGAGGGTTCACCCCTCCACTTT.